This T cell receptor beta chain stems from a study of long-term antiretroviral therapy in people with HIV. Regarding the study as a whole: With ART, diversity went up but was still lower than in transplant donor controls.

This clone was counted between two and nine times. Its antigen is not identified. With survey level as its setting, the immunoSEQ assay was v3.0. The protocol was immunoSEQ multiplex PCR, while the TCRdb copy is restricted to in-frame clones and leaves out a portion. The sample consists of fewer than 30,000 clones, about 80% of them appearing once. Germline-derived CDR1 and CDR2 are WSHSY and SAAADI. V was trimmed by 4 bases and J by 1 base, leaving 17 bases between them. The CDR3 extends over 16 amino acids. This TCR derives from a man younger than 45 with HIV. The input for sequencing was unsorted PBMCs, taken 0.7 years before starting antiretroviral therapy. This chain joins TRBV10-2 and TRBJ2-7; a possible D gene is TRBD2 (5 bases). DNA for the CDR3: TGCGCCAGCAGTGTAGTAAGGGAGAGGGATTCCTACGAGCAGTACTTC. Its protein is CASSVVRERDSYEQYF.